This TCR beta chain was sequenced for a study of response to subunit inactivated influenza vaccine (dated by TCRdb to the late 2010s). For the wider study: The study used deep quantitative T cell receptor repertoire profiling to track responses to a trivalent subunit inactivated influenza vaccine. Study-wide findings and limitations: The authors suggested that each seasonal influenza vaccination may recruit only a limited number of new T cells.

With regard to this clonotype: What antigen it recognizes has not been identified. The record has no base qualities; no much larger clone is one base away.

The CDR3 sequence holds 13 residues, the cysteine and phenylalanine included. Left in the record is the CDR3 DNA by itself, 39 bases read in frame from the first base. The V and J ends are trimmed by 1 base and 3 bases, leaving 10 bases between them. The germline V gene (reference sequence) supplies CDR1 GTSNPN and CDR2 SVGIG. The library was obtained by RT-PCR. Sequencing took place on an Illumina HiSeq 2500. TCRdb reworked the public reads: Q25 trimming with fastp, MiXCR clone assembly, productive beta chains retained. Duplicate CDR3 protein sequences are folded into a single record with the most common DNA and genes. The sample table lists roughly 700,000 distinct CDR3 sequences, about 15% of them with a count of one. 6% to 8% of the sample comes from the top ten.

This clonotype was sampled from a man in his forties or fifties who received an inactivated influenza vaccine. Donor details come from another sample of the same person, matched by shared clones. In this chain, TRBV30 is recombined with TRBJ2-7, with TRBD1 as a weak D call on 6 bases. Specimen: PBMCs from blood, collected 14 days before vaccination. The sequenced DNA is TGTGCCTGGAGTGCAGGGGTGAGCTACGAGCAGTACTTC. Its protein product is CAWSAGVSYEQYF.